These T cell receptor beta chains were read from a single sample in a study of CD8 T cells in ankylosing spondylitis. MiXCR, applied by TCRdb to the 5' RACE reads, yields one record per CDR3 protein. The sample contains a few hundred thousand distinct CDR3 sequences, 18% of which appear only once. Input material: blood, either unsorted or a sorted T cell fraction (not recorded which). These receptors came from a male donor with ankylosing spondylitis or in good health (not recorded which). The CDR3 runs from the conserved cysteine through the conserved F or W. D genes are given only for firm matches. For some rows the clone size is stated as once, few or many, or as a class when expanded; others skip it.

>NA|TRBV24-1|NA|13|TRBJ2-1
TGTGCCACCAGTAGGGGCCCTTTGGATGAGCAGTTCTTC
CATSRGPLDEQFF
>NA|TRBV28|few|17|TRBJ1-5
TGTGCCAGCAGTTTGGGATGGACAGACAGAAGCAATCAGCCCCAGCATTTT
CASSLGWTDRSNQPQHF
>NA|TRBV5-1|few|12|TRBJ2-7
TGCGCCAGCAGCTTTGACATCCACGAGCAGTACTTC
CASSFDIHEQYF
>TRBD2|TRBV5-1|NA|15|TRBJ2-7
TGCGCCAGCAGCGAGGGAGGTAGCGGGATGTACGAGCAGTACTTC
CASSEGGSGMYEQYF
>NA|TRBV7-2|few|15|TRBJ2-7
TGTGCCAGCAGCTTTCCCCGCGGGGTTACCTACGAGCAGTACTTC
CASSFPRGVTYEQYF
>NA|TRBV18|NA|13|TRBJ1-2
TGTGCCAGCTCATTGACGGGTGGCGATGGCTACACCTTC
CASSLTGGDGYTF
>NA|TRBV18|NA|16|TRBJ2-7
TGTGCCAGCTCACCACCGAGCGGTGGCAGCTCCTACGAGCAGTACTTC
CASSPPSGGSSYEQYF
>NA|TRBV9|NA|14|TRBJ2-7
TGTGCCAGCAGCGAAGCTCCGTCAGGCTACGAGCAGTACTTC
CASSEAPSGYEQYF
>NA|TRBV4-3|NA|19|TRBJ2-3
TGCGCCAGCAGCCAAGACGCCCAGCCGCAGGGAATCCCCACAGATACGCAGTATTTT
CASSQDAQPQGIPTDTQYF
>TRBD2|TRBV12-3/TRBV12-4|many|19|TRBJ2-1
TGTGCCAGCAGTTTAGAGGGTGCGGGAGAGGGGTGGGGCTACAATGAGCAGTTCTTC
CASSLEGAGEGWGYNEQFF
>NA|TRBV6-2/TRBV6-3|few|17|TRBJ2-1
TGTGCCAGCAGTTACTCGTGGCCGGGAGTCAGTGACAATGAGCAGTTCTTC
CASSYSWPGVSDNEQFF
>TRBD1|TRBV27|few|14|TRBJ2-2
TGTGCCAGCAGACGAACAGGGGGCACCGGGGAGCTGTTTTTT
CASRRTGGTGELFF
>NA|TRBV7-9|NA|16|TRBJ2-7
TGTGCCAGCAGCACCGAGGACAGCCTGAGCTCCTACGAGCAGTACTTC
CASSTEDSLSSYEQYF
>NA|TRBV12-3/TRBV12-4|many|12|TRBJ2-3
TGTGCCAGCAGTTTAGTCACAGATACGCAGTATTTT
CASSLVTDTQYF
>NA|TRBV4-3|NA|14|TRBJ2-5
TGCGCCAGCAGCCAAGACCCGGGGTTGGAGACCCAGTACTTC
CASSQDPGLETQYF
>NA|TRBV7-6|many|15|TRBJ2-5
TGTGCCAGCAGCCCAACCCAGGGATCCCAAGAGACCCAGTACTTC
CASSPTQGSQETQYF
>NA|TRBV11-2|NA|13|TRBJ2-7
TGTGCCAGCAGCTCGGATTCGGTGCTCGAGCAGTACTTC
CASSSDSVLEQYF
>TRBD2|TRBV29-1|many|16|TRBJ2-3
TGCAGCGTTGAAGATTTCCCTAGCGGGAGGGCAGATACGCAGTATTTT
CSVEDFPSGRADTQYF
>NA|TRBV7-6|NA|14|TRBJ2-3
TGTGCCAGCAGCTTAGGGGGCGGGATGGATACGCAGTATTTT
CASSLGGGMDTQYF
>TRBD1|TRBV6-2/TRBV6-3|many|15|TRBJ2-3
TGTGCCAGCAGGGTAGGGGGCTACTCTGGAGATACGCAGTATTTT
CASRVGGYSGDTQYF
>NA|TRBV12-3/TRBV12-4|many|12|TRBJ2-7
TGTGCCAGCAGTTTTGAAAGGTACGAGCAGTACTTC
CASSFERYEQYF
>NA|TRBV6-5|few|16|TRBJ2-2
TGTGCCAGCAGTTACACCCGTTCAGCGAACACCGGGGAGCTGTTTTTT
CASSYTRSANTGELFF
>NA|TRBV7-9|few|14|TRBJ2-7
TGTGCCAGCAGCTTCAGACAGGAGCGGGACGAGCAGTACTTC
CASSFRQERDEQYF
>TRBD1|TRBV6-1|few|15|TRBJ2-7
TGTGCCACATCCCCCTGGGACAGGGCAGCCTACGAGCAGTACTTC
CATSPWDRAAYEQYF
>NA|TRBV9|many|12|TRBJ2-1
TGCGCCAGCAGTGGTCCCTACAATGAGCAGTTCTTC
CASSGPYNEQFF
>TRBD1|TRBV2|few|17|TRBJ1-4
TGTGCCAGCAGGAGACAGGGGGCCCTCGCAACTAATGAAAAACTGTTTTTT
CASRRQGALATNEKLFF
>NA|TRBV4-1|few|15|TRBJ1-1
TGCGCCAGCAGCCTACCGGGTTCCTTGAACACTGAAGCTTTCTTT
CASSLPGSLNTEAFF